A selection of T cell receptor beta chains follows, all from one sample in a study of T cells after yellow fever vaccination. In TCRdb, the 5' RACE reads were re-called with MiXCR into one record per CDR3 protein. The table has about 220,000 distinct CDR3 sequences, 3% to 4% seen once; the top ten hold less than 3.5%. The starting material was CD4+ T cells sorted from PBMCs, obtained 10 days after the yellow fever booster vaccination. These receptors were obtained from a man between 18 and 35 years old who received the YFV17D yellow fever vaccine. Both conserved end residues are part of each CDR3. Fields, in order: clone size, CDR3 length, D gene, V gene, J gene, CDR3 protein, CDR3 DNA. The D gene is left open where the match is weak. Not every row has a clone size; where given, it reads once, few, many or a size class.

clone_size: few; cdr3_length: 16; d_call: TRBD1; v_call: TRBV3-1; j_call: TRBJ2-5; cdr3_aa: CASSQGVAGGWETQYF; cdr3_nt: TGTGCCAGCAGCCAAGGGGTAGCAGGGGGCTGGGAGACCCAGTACTTC
clone_size: .; cdr3_length: 12; d_call: .; v_call: TRBV5-5; j_call: TRBJ2-3; cdr3_aa: CASSWNGDTQYF; cdr3_nt: TGTGCCAGCAGCTGGAACGGCGATACGCAGTATTTT
clone_size: few; cdr3_length: 13; d_call: TRBD1; v_call: TRBV20-1; j_call: TRBJ2-7; cdr3_aa: CSTTGTGAYEQYF; cdr3_nt: TGCAGTACAACCGGGACAGGGGCCTACGAGCAGTACTTC
clone_size: .; cdr3_length: 10; d_call: .; v_call: TRBV29-1; j_call: TRBJ1-2; cdr3_aa: CSVVGDGYTF; cdr3_nt: TGCAGCGTTGTGGGGGATGGCTACACCTTC
clone_size: many; cdr3_length: 18; d_call: TRBD2; v_call: TRBV12-3/TRBV12-4; j_call: TRBJ2-2; cdr3_aa: CASSRGTSGGPNTGELFF; cdr3_nt: TGTGCCAGCAGTCGTGGGACTAGCGGGGGGCCGAACACCGGGGAGCTGTTTTTT
clone_size: .; cdr3_length: 17; d_call: TRBD2; v_call: TRBV5-1; j_call: TRBJ2-1; cdr3_aa: CASNTGVAGEDYNEQFF; cdr3_nt: TGCGCCAGCAACACCGGAGTAGCGGGGGAGGACTACAATGAGCAGTTCTTC
clone_size: many; cdr3_length: 11; d_call: .; v_call: TRBV27; j_call: TRBJ2-1; cdr3_aa: CASNNRVEQFF; cdr3_nt: TGTGCCAGCAACAACAGGGTTGAGCAGTTCTTC
clone_size: .; cdr3_length: 13; d_call: TRBD1; v_call: TRBV20-1; j_call: TRBJ1-1; cdr3_aa: CSALRQGKSEAFF; cdr3_nt: TGCAGTGCTTTACGACAGGGTAAATCTGAAGCTTTCTTT
clone_size: many; cdr3_length: 15; d_call: .; v_call: TRBV10-2; j_call: TRBJ2-2; cdr3_aa: CASIAGWGSTGELFF; cdr3_nt: TGCGCCAGCATTGCAGGGTGGGGGAGCACCGGGGAGCTGTTTTTT
clone_size: many; cdr3_length: 15; d_call: .; v_call: TRBV7-7; j_call: TRBJ2-3; cdr3_aa: CASSPSGPGQDTQYF; cdr3_nt: TGTGCCAGCAGCCCCTCGGGACCCGGACAAGATACGCAGTATTTT
clone_size: .; cdr3_length: 13; d_call: .; v_call: TRBV30; j_call: TRBJ1-4; cdr3_aa: CAWSALEAEKLFF; cdr3_nt: TGTGCCTGGAGTGCCCTTGAGGCGGAAAAACTGTTTTTT
clone_size: .; cdr3_length: 15; d_call: TRBD1; v_call: TRBV5-6; j_call: TRBJ1-4; cdr3_aa: CASSGETGDGEKLFF; cdr3_nt: TGTGCCAGCAGCGGGGAAACAGGGGATGGTGAAAAACTGTTTTTT
clone_size: few; cdr3_length: 12; d_call: .; v_call: TRBV25-1; j_call: TRBJ2-3; cdr3_aa: CASSDGGDTQYF; cdr3_nt: TGTGCCAGCAGTGACGGGGGAGATACGCAGTATTTT
clone_size: many; cdr3_length: 15; d_call: TRBD1; v_call: TRBV7-9; j_call: TRBJ2-5; cdr3_aa: CASSPIWDRAETQYF; cdr3_nt: TGTGCCAGCAGCCCCATCTGGGACAGGGCAGAGACCCAGTACTTC
clone_size: .; cdr3_length: 12; d_call: TRBD2; v_call: TRBV20-1; j_call: TRBJ2-2; cdr3_aa: CSPGGGGGELFF; cdr3_nt: TGCAGTCCAGGCGGGGGGGGCGGGGAGCTGTTTTTT
clone_size: .; cdr3_length: 16; d_call: TRBD1; v_call: TRBV7-9; j_call: TRBJ2-5; cdr3_aa: CASSLSGTGGFQTQYF; cdr3_nt: TGTGCCAGCAGCTTGTCGGGGACAGGCGGATTCCAGACCCAGTACTTC
clone_size: many; cdr3_length: 15; d_call: TRBD2; v_call: TRBV4-2; j_call: TRBJ2-1; cdr3_aa: CASSPRGGLSNEQFF; cdr3_nt: TGTGCCAGCAGCCCCCGGGGGGGCCTCAGCAATGAGCAGTTCTTC
clone_size: few; cdr3_length: 14; d_call: TRBD1; v_call: TRBV4-2; j_call: TRBJ1-2; cdr3_aa: CASSYGQGGNGYTF; cdr3_nt: TGTGCCAGCAGCTACGGACAGGGAGGGAATGGCTACACCTTC
clone_size: .; cdr3_length: 14; d_call: TRBD2; v_call: TRBV20-1; j_call: TRBJ2-2; cdr3_aa: CSARRTSSTGELFF; cdr3_nt: TGCAGTGCCAGGAGGACTAGCAGCACCGGGGAGCTGTTTTTT
clone_size: many; cdr3_length: 13; d_call: .; v_call: TRBV5-1; j_call: TRBJ1-5; cdr3_aa: CASSSEGSQPQHF; cdr3_nt: TGCGCCAGCAGCTCTGAGGGTTCTCAGCCCCAGCATTTT
clone_size: many; cdr3_length: 13; d_call: .; v_call: TRBV28; j_call: TRBJ1-2; cdr3_aa: CASRDPGRDGYTF; cdr3_nt: TGTGCCAGCAGGGACCCGGGTCGTGATGGCTACACCTTC
clone_size: many; cdr3_length: 13; d_call: TRBD1; v_call: TRBV30; j_call: TRBJ2-2; cdr3_aa: CAWSVQGSGELFF; cdr3_nt: TGTGCCTGGAGTGTACAGGGGTCCGGGGAGCTGTTTTTT
clone_size: many; cdr3_length: 16; d_call: TRBD2; v_call: TRBV5-1; j_call: TRBJ2-1; cdr3_aa: CASSARLAGGGNEQFF; cdr3_nt: TGCGCCAGCAGCGCCCGACTAGCGGGGGGCGGGAATGAGCAGTTCTTC
clone_size: few; cdr3_length: 16; d_call: TRBD2; v_call: TRBV6-6; j_call: TRBJ2-5; cdr3_aa: CASSYPPGGSGETQYF; cdr3_nt: TGTGCCAGCAGTTACCCCCCCGGGGGGAGCGGAGAGACCCAGTACTTC
clone_size: many; cdr3_length: 18; d_call: .; v_call: TRBV7-6; j_call: TRBJ2-2; cdr3_aa: CASSTTGGGSLGTGELFF; cdr3_nt: TGTGCCAGCAGCACAACCGGTGGAGGGAGCCTGGGGACCGGGGAGCTGTTTTTT
clone_size: many; cdr3_length: 13; d_call: .; v_call: TRBV20-1; j_call: TRBJ1-4; cdr3_aa: CYKRAFLGEKLFF; cdr3_nt: TGCTACAAAAGGGCCTTTCTAGGGGAAAAACTGTTTTTT
clone_size: many; cdr3_length: 14; d_call: .; v_call: TRBV4-3; j_call: TRBJ2-5; cdr3_aa: CASSQELAQETQYF; cdr3_nt: TGCGCCAGCAGCCAAGAGCTAGCCCAAGAGACCCAGTACTTC
clone_size: many; cdr3_length: 13; d_call: .; v_call: TRBV5-1; j_call: TRBJ1-1; cdr3_aa: CASSLEGNTEAFF; cdr3_nt: TGTGCCAGCAGCTTAGAGGGGAACACTGAAGCTTTCTTT
clone_size: few; cdr3_length: 16; d_call: TRBD1; v_call: TRBV20-1; j_call: TRBJ2-1; cdr3_aa: CSADGWGTAFYNEQFF; cdr3_nt: TGCAGTGCTGATGGTTGGGGGACAGCATTCTACAATGAGCAGTTCTTC
clone_size: many; cdr3_length: 15; d_call: .; v_call: TRBV27; j_call: TRBJ1-5; cdr3_aa: CASSLGQGYGQPQHF; cdr3_nt: TGTGCCAGCAGTTTAGGTCAAGGGTACGGTCAGCCCCAGCATTTT
clone_size: many; cdr3_length: 17; d_call: TRBD2; v_call: TRBV5-1; j_call: TRBJ2-1; cdr3_aa: CASSLGLAGAVYNEQFF; cdr3_nt: TGCGCCAGCAGCTTGGGACTAGCGGGCGCCGTCTACAATGAGCAGTTCTTC
clone_size: many; cdr3_length: 16; d_call: .; v_call: TRBV12-3/TRBV12-4; j_call: TRBJ2-4; cdr3_aa: CASSLSDSSTKNIQYF; cdr3_nt: TGTGCCAGCAGTTTATCGGACTCCAGCACCAAAAACATTCAGTACTTC
clone_size: .; cdr3_length: 15; d_call: .; v_call: TRBV7-2; j_call: TRBJ1-1; cdr3_aa: CASSLGGNGRTEAFF; cdr3_nt: TGTGCCAGCAGCTTAGGGGGGAATGGGCGCACTGAAGCTTTCTTT
clone_size: .; cdr3_length: 14; d_call: .; v_call: TRBV20-1; j_call: TRBJ2-3; cdr3_aa: CSAFKPPDADTQYF; cdr3_nt: TGCAGTGCTTTCAAGCCTCCCGACGCAGATACGCAGTATTTT
clone_size: many; cdr3_length: 13; d_call: .; v_call: TRBV10-2; j_call: TRBJ1-2; cdr3_aa: CASTPWQEGGYTF; cdr3_nt: TGCGCCAGCACCCCGTGGCAGGAGGGGGGCTACACCTTC
clone_size: many; cdr3_length: 15; d_call: .; v_call: TRBV7-3; j_call: TRBJ2-2; cdr3_aa: CASSSSGQTTGELFF; cdr3_nt: TGTGCCAGCAGCAGTTCTGGACAGACCACCGGGGAGCTGTTTTTT
clone_size: few; cdr3_length: 15; d_call: TRBD1; v_call: TRBV11-2; j_call: TRBJ1-6; cdr3_aa: CASSRRTGADSPLHF; cdr3_nt: TGTGCCAGCAGCAGACGGACAGGGGCGGATTCACCCCTCCACTTT
clone_size: few; cdr3_length: 18; d_call: .; v_call: TRBV14; j_call: TRBJ1-6; cdr3_aa: CASSRDAVFGTGNSPLHF; cdr3_nt: TGTGCCAGCAGCCGAGACGCCGTTTTCGGGACGGGGAATTCACCCCTCCACTTT
clone_size: many; cdr3_length: 14; d_call: .; v_call: TRBV20-1; j_call: TRBJ2-5; cdr3_aa: CSAREFRGSETQYF; cdr3_nt: TGCAGTGCTAGAGAATTTCGGGGCTCAGAGACCCAGTACTTC
clone_size: many; cdr3_length: 17; d_call: .; v_call: TRBV6-2/TRBV6-3; j_call: TRBJ2-5; cdr3_aa: CASSQDLGQPGQETQYF; cdr3_nt: TGTGCCAGCAGCCAAGATCTCGGACAGCCGGGACAAGAGACCCAGTACTTC
clone_size: many; cdr3_length: 13; d_call: .; v_call: TRBV7-9; j_call: TRBJ1-1; cdr3_aa: CASSLVSDTEAFF; cdr3_nt: TGTGCCAGCAGCTTAGTGTCAGACACTGAAGCTTTCTTT
clone_size: few; cdr3_length: 15; d_call: .; v_call: TRBV27; j_call: TRBJ1-4; cdr3_aa: CASSPGTPWKEKLFF; cdr3_nt: TGTGCCAGCAGCCCCGGGACCCCATGGAAAGAAAAACTGTTTTTT
clone_size: .; cdr3_length: 13; d_call: TRBD2; v_call: TRBV7-9; j_call: TRBJ2-7; cdr3_aa: CASRRGADGEQYF; cdr3_nt: TGTGCCAGCAGGCGGGGGGCTGATGGCGAGCAGTACTTC
clone_size: .; cdr3_length: 14; d_call: .; v_call: TRBV12-3/TRBV12-4; j_call: TRBJ2-6; cdr3_aa: CASSFASGANVLTF; cdr3_nt: TGTGCCAGCAGTTTTGCCTCTGGGGCCAACGTCCTGACTTTC
clone_size: many; cdr3_length: 12; d_call: .; v_call: TRBV20-1; j_call: TRBJ2-1; cdr3_aa: CSAPADGGEQFF; cdr3_nt: TGCAGTGCTCCGGCCGACGGAGGTGAGCAGTTCTTC